These 31 T cell receptor beta chains originate from one sample sequenced in a study of blood T cell repertoires in COVID-19. Using immunoSEQ multiplex PCR, the repertoire was profiled, and TCRdb retains in-frame clones only, with some absent. The data show some 180,000 clones, with roughly 83% seen just once and 6.5% to 8.5% held by the top ten. Sequencing input: peripheral blood. The source of these receptors is a woman between 40 and 50 years old with COVID-19, enrolled during active disease.

The chain couples TRBV7-2 to TRBJ1-5, with D tentatively TRBD1 (6 bases). Between the trimmed V and J ends, which lost 5 bases and 1 base, there was a span of 15 bases. The CDR3 has 16 residues. The germline V gene encodes CDR1 SGHTA and CDR2 FQGNSA. The CDR3 loop is CASSSLGGESNQPQHF. In DNA form, the CDR3 reads TGTGCCAGCAGCAGCTTAGGGGGGGAAAGCAATCAGCCCCAGCATTTT. Looking up the rest from reference TRBV7-2 and TRBJ1-5 gives the full variable domain: GAGVSQSPSNKVTEKGKDVELRCDPISGHTALYWYRQSLGQGLEFLIYFQGNSAPDKSGLPSDRFSAERTGGSVSTLTIQRTQQEDSAVYLCASSSLGGESNQPQHFGDGTRLSIL.

The chain couples TRBV18 to TRBJ1-1, with D possibly being TRBD1 (5 bases). The CDR3 length is 13 residues. Germline-derived CDR1 and CDR2 are KGHSH and LQKENI. V lost 6 bases and J lost 3, with 11 bases in between. In DNA form, the CDR3 reads TGTGCCAGCTCGCGGGACGCCCACACTGAAGCTTTCTTT. Amino acid sequence: CASSRDAHTEAFF.

This clone was counted a single time. The gene calls are TRBV7-2 and TRBJ2-3, with 10 positions matching TRBD2. This CDR3 has 14 residues. The germline CDR1 and CDR2 sequences are SGHTA and FQGNSA. With 5 bases clipped from V and 5 bases from J, the junction kept 4 bases outside the gene matches. The CDR3 reads CASSQGLARDTQYF. DNA of the CDR3: TGTGCCAGCAGCCAGGGACTAGCGAGAGATACGCAGTATTTT. The variable domain in full, with the rest retrieved from reference TRBV7-2 and TRBJ2-3, is GAGVSQSPSNKVTEKGKDVELRCDPISGHTALYWYRQSLGQGLEFLIYFQGNSAPDKSGLPSDRFSAERTGGSVSTLTIQRTQQEDSAVYLCASSQGLARDTQYFGPGTRLTVL.

The V call is TRBV5-4, the J call TRBJ2-7, with 7 bases fitting TRBD1. The germline CDR1 and CDR2 sequences are SGHNT and YYREEE (reference sequence). The CDR3 runs 14 residues. The junction had 4 bases not matched to a gene; V was cut back by 1 base and J by 3 bases. CDR3 in amino acids: CASSLTGDVYEQYF. CDR3 DNA sequence: TGTGCCAGCAGCTTGACAGGGGATGTCTACGAGCAGTACTTC. Based on the CDR3 plus reference TRBV5-4 and TRBJ2-7, the full variable domain is ETGVTQSPTHLIKTRGQQVTLRCSSQSGHNTVSWYQQALGQGPQFIFQYYREEENGRGNFPPRFSGLQFPNYSSELNVNALELDDSALYLCASSLTGDVYEQYFGPGTRLTVT.

The chain recombines TRBV9 with TRBJ2-1; TRBD2 matches 13 bases. Germline values: CDR1 SGDLS, CDR2 YYNGEE. V lost 5 bases, J lost 10 bases, and 12 bases stayed unmatched. The CDR3 contains 16 residues. Here the CDR3 DNA reads TGTGCCAGCAGGCCGACTAGCGGGGGGATAAGTGTGGAGCAGTTCTTC. Protein: CASRPTSGGISVEQFF.

CDR3 sequence (DNA): TGTGCCAGCAGCCACAGGGGGGGCGGCTACACCTTC. This gives the protein CASSHRGGGYTF. The chain couples TRBV7-6 to TRBJ1-2; 8 nucleotides match TRBD1. CDR1 and CDR2 from the germline V gene are SGHVS and FNYEAQ. The CDR3 is 12 amino acids. After removal of 5 bases from V and 8 bases from J, the junction contained 4 bases not matched to a gene.

V is TRBV10-1 and J is TRBJ2-1, with 12 nucleotides matching TRBD2. The CDR3 has 15 amino acids. CDR1 is WNHNN, CDR2 SYGVQD, per germline (reference sequence). V lost 3 bases, J lost 8 bases, and 5 bases stayed unmatched. CDR3 DNA: TGCGCCAGCAGTGAAGGGGCTAGCGGGAGGGATGAGCAGTTCTTC. It encodes CASSEGASGRDEQFF.

This sequence joins TRBV27 and TRBJ2-7; D perhaps matches TRBD1 (6 bases). There are 13 residues in the CDR3. The ends were cut back, 3 bases at V and 1 base at J, with 7 bases in the middle. Germline assignment: CDR1 MNHEY and CDR2 SMNVEV (reference sequence). The CDR3 coding sequence is TGTGCCAGCAGTTTCGGGACATCCTACGAGCAGTACTTC. Translating it yields CASSFGTSYEQYF.

This rearrangement joins TRBV7-9 to TRBJ2-1, with 10 bases matching TRBD2. Germline V gene lookup returns CDR1 SEHNR and CDR2 FQNEAQ (reference sequence). V shed 5 bases, J shed 4 bases, and the junction held 17 bases outside the gene matches. The CDR3 loop spans 19 amino acids. The CDR3 reads CASSIQRGGLQSRYNEQFF. CDR3 coding DNA: TGTGCCAGCAGCATCCAGCGGGGGGGCCTACAAAGTCGATACAATGAGCAGTTCTTC. The whole variable domain, remainder taken from reference TRBV7-9 and TRBJ2-1, is DTGVSQNPRHKITKRGQNVTFRCDPISEHNRLYWYRQTLGQGPEFLTYFQNEAQLEKSRLLSDRFSAERPKGSFSTLEIQRTEQGDSAMYLCASSIQRGGLQSRYNEQFFGPGTRLTVL.

This clone showed up just once. The chain joins TRBV2 to TRBJ2-1, with D possibly matching TRBD1 (6 bases). There are 13 residues in the CDR3. The germline V gene has CDR1 SNHLY and CDR2 FYNNEI. V lost 8 bases, J lost 10 bases, and 18 bases lay in between. The CDR3 coding sequence is TGTGCCAGCGGGGCTGAGGGGGACGGCGAGCAGTTCTTC. It specifies CASGAEGDGEQFF. The variable domain in full, completed from reference TRBV2 and TRBJ2-1, reads EPEVTQTPSHQVTQMGQEVILRCVPISNHLYFYWYRQILGQKVEFLVSFYNNEISEKSEIFDDQFSVERPDGSNFTLKIRSTKLEDSAMYFCASGAEGDGEQFFGPGTRLTVL.

The rearrangement links TRBV4-1 to TRBJ1-2; 7 bases align to TRBD1. CDR3 length equals 16 residues. Germline V gives CDR1 MGHRA, CDR2 YSYEKL. The trim removed 0 bases at V and 5 bases at J, leaving 9 bases unmatched. CDR3 nucleotide sequence: TGCGCCAGCAGCCAAGATGGTAACAGGGGAATTTATGGCTACACCTTC. Encoded protein: CASSQDGNRGIYGYTF.

V gene TRBV27 combines with J gene TRBJ2-3; D is possibly TRBD2 (5 bases). V was clipped by 4 bases and J by 3 bases, with 20 bases between them. Per germline, CDR1 MNHEY and CDR2 SMNVEV (reference sequence). The CDR3 has 17 amino acids. CDR3 region: CASSYPGGLVGTDTQYF. Written as DNA, the CDR3 is TGTGCCAGCAGTTACCCAGGAGGTTTAGTAGGTACAGATACGCAGTATTTT.

This clone appeared once. The chain combines TRBV7-9 with TRBJ2-1; possible D gene TRBD2, 6 bases. V lost 5 bases to trimming and J lost 5 bases, with 19 bases between them. The length of the CDR3 is 16 residues. Germline CDR1 and CDR2: SEHNR and FQNEAQ (reference sequence). Here the CDR3 DNA reads TGTGCCAGCAGCGCAATCCGAGGGACTTCGGACAATGAGCAGTTCTTC. Protein sequence: CASSAIRGTSDNEQFF.

This clone was seen at least ten times. The chain is built from TRBV28 and TRBJ2-1; TRBD2 aligns across 10 bases. Trimming cost V 5 bases and J 16 bases; bases outside gene matches: 8. This CDR3 region has 12 residues. CDR1 and CDR2 (germline): MDHEN, SYDVKM. The CDR3 here is CASSLMSGRAFF. Here the CDR3 DNA reads TGTGCCAGCAGTCTAATGAGCGGGAGGGCCTTCTTC.

The chain couples TRBV4-1 to TRBJ2-1, with 14 bases identical to TRBD2. CDR3 length equals 18 residues. Losses at the gene ends were 4 bases for V and 0 bases for J; bases not matched to a gene: 5. In germline, CDR1 is MGHRA, CDR2 YSYEKL. DNA of the CDR3: TGCGCCAGCAGCCTCGGGACTAGCGGGGGATACTCCTACAATGAGCAGTTCTTC. This translates into CASSLGTSGGYSYNEQFF.

The chain combines TRBV4-2 with TRBJ2-2; 14 bases agree with TRBD2. Per germline, CDR1 LGHNA and CDR2 YNFKEQ. The CDR3 length is 18 residues. V was pared by 1 base and J by 4 bases, with 5 bases of the junction left unmatched. CDR3 sequence reads: CASSQGLAGGPGTGELFF. The CDR3, as DNA: TGTGCCAGCAGCCAAGGACTAGCGGGGGGGCCGGGCACCGGGGAGCTGTTTTTT.

V gene TRBV18 combines with J gene TRBJ1-6; D gene ambiguous. CDR1 is KGHSH, CDR2 LQKENI, per germline. Trimming took 3 bases from V and 7 from J, leaving 13 bases between them. There are 15 residues in the CDR3. CDR3 amino acids: CASSPKAGGNSPLHF. The CDR3 DNA is TGTGCCAGCTCACCGAAGGCGGGCGGGAATTCACCCCTCCACTTT. Complete variable domain (other parts from reference TRBV18 and TRBJ1-6): NAGVMQNPRHLVRRRGQEARLRCSPMKGHSHVYWYRQLPEEGLKFMVYLQKENIIDESGMPKERFSAEFPKEGPSILRIQQVVRGDSAAYFCASSPKAGGNSPLHFGNGTRLTVT.

This rearrangement joins TRBV12-3 or TRBV12-4 to TRBJ1-1; D is undetermined. The CDR3 contains 11 residues. The V end lost 6 bases, the J end lost 3 bases, and 5 bases lay between the germline ends. The DNA of the CDR3 is TGTGCCAGCAGGTCTTACACTGAAGCTTTCTTT. Protein product: CASRSYTEAFF.

The chain joins TRBV29-1 to TRBJ1-2; TRBD1 might be the D (5 bases). The CDR3 consists of 13 residues. The ends were cut back, 2 bases at V and 4 bases at J, with 11 bases in the middle. CDR1 is SQVTM and CDR2 is ANQGSEA in the germline V gene. The CDR3 bases are TGCAGCGTTGAAAACCCACAGGCCTATGGCTACACCTTC. This codes for CSVENPQAYGYTF.

This clone is a singleton in its sample. This chain connects TRBV14 to TRBJ2-2, with D unclear. The CDR3 totals 13 residues. Trimming cost V 2 bases and J 6 bases, with 7 bases left between them. Germline-derived CDR1 and CDR2 are SGHDN and FVKESK. The CDR3 protein is CASSQRVAGELFF. The CDR3 coding sequence is TGTGCCAGCAGCCAACGGGTAGCCGGGGAGCTGTTTTTT. Full variable domain (missing parts from reference TRBV14 and TRBJ2-2): EAGVTQFPSHSVIEKGQTVTLRCDPISGHDNLYWYRRVMGKEIKFLLHFVKESKQDESGMPNNRFLAERTGGTYSTLKVQPAELEDSGVYFCASSQRVAGELFFGEGSRLTVL.

The CDR3 DNA reads as TGTGCCAGCGGAGGGGACAGGGAGAACACCGGGGAGCTGTTTTTT. Its translation is CASGGDRENTGELFF. This chain connects TRBV11-3 to TRBJ2-2, with 9 nucleotides matching TRBD1. Germline-derived CDR1 and CDR2 are SGHNT and YENEEA. After removal of 8 bases from V and 1 base from J, the junction contained 5 bases not matched to a gene. This CDR3 has 15 residues.

The CDR3 protein is CSVASGTLYNEQFF. CDR3 bases: TGCAGCGTTGCTTCCGGGACACTTTACAATGAGCAGTTCTTC. V and J are TRBV29-1 and TRBJ2-1, with D perhaps TRBD1 (6 bases). Germline loops: CDR1 SQVTM, CDR2 ANQGSEA. The V gene lost 4 bases and the J gene lost 4 bases, with 14 bases spanning the gap. The CDR3 loop spans 14 amino acids.

The chain joins TRBV29-1 to TRBJ1-1; 7 nucleotides match TRBD1. Germline loops: CDR1 SQVTM, CDR2 ANQGSEA. Trimming at V came to 7 bases and at J to 4 bases, leaving 6 bases not matched to a gene. The CDR3 is made up of 12 amino acids. As DNA, the CDR3 is TGCAGCGCGGTCGACAGGGTCACTGAAGCTTTCTTT. Encoded protein: CSAVDRVTEAFF. The entire variable domain, with the rest obtained from reference TRBV29-1 and TRBJ1-1, is as follows: SAVISQKPSRDICQRGTSLTIQCQVDSQVTMMFWYRQQPGQSLTLIATANQGSEATYESGFVIDKFPISRPNLTFSTLTVSNMSPEDSSIYLCSAVDRVTEAFFGQGTRLTVV.

The chain employs TRBV3-1 (or the pseudogene TRBV3-2) and TRBJ1-5; D not resolved. V was clipped by 4 bases and J by 4 bases, with 23 bases between them. CDR1 is LGHDT and CDR2 is YNNKEL in the germline V gene (reference sequence). This CDR3 has 18 amino acids. The CDR3 nucleotides read TGTGCCAGCAGCCCAAATGGTCTTACGGCCAGCGGGAATCAGCCCCAGCATTTT. Encoded protein: CASSPNGLTASGNQPQHF.

V and J are TRBV18 and TRBJ1-1; TRBD1 matches 7 bases. Trimming at V came to 5 bases and at J to 5 bases, leaving 8 bases not matched to a gene. The CDR3 has 14 amino acids. Germline V lookup: CDR1 KGHSH, CDR2 LQKENI. The CDR3 reads CASSSQGRRTEAFF. The CDR3 DNA is TGTGCCAGCTCATCACAGGGGAGGAGGACTGAAGCTTTCTTT.

The chain's CDR3 is CASRTGLAGSSSTDTQYF. CDR3 in DNA: TGTGCCAGCAGAACGGGACTAGCGGGATCCTCTAGCACAGATACGCAGTATTTT. J is TRBJ2-3 and V is TRBV27; 13 bases are a match to TRBD2. CDR3 length: 18 residues. Germline-derived CDR1 and CDR2 are MNHEY and SMNVEV (reference sequence). V lost 6 bases to trimming and J lost 0 bases; unmatched junction nucleotides: 9.

This chain connects TRBV6-5 to TRBJ2-1; 11 nucleotides match TRBD2. The germline V gene has CDR1 MNHEY and CDR2 SVGAGI. The CDR3 loop spans 15 amino acids. V dropped 5 bases and J dropped 8; count of bases not matched to a gene: 8. DNA of the CDR3: TGTGCCAGCAGTCCCCTGGTAGCGGGAGGGGATGAGCAGTTCTTC. It yields the protein CASSPLVAGGDEQFF.

V is TRBV6-5 and J is TRBJ2-3; D possibly corresponds to TRBD2 (6 bases). Germline CDR1 and CDR2: MNHEY and SVGAGI. V was shortened by 11 bases and J by 2 bases, with 14 bases between the two germline ends. The CDR3 is made up of 13 amino acids. CDR3 amino acids: CAHRRDATDTQYF. Written as DNA, the CDR3 is TGTGCCCACCGGAGGGACGCCACAGATACGCAGTATTTT.

As for this clone: The sample contains more than one DNA sequence encoding this CDR3. This chain uses TRBV19 with TRBJ1-1; perhaps TRBD1 as D (6 bases). V lost 2 bases and J lost 5, with 9 bases in between. From germline, CDR1 is LNHDA and CDR2 SQIVND (reference sequence). The CDR3 has 13 residues. CDR3 sequence reads: CASSILGATEAFF. CDR3 coding DNA: TGTGCCAGTAGTATATTGGGGGCGACTGAAGCTTTCTTT.

This chain uses TRBV6-5 with TRBJ1-6; 8 nucleotides align to TRBD1. Germline V CDR1 and CDR2: MNHEY, SVGAGI. This CDR3 is 14 amino acids long. V gave up 7 bases and J gave up 7 bases; unmatched junction bases: 6. CDR3 residues: CASTATGDNSPLHF. CDR3 DNA sequence: TGTGCCAGCACCGCGACAGGGGACAATTCACCCCTCCACTTT.

J is TRBJ1-5 and V is TRBV2, with D perhaps matching TRBD1 (6 bases). The CDR3 is 18 residues long. V lost 4 bases and J 2 bases, leaving 21 bases between the germline ends. Germline values: CDR1 SNHLY, CDR2 FYNNEI. The chain's CDR3 is CASSAGVRDLFGNQPQHF. The CDR3 region has the DNA TGTGCCAGCAGTGCAGGGGTCCGGGACCTATTTGGCAATCAGCCCCAGCATTTT.